This T cell receptor (beta chain) derives from a study of T cell repertoires in cytomegalovirus infection. As for the study in general: Signatures in public TCR beta sequences pointed to both CMV infection and matching HLA type. Study-level findings and limits: Dominating the ex vivo response were HLA-C-restricted CMV-specific TCR beta clonotypes.

TCRdb processed the reads anew with MiXCR; each CDR3 protein has one entry. Here the sample spans 200,000 to 250,000 distinct CDR3 sequences, roughly 6.5% being singletons. V lost 4 bases to trimming and J lost 0 bases; unmatched junction nucleotides: 4. This CDR3 has 15 residues. Germline CDR1 reads SNHLY; CDR2 reads FYNNEI. This clonotype showed up many times. The antigen is undetermined. The rearrangement joins TRBV2 to TRBJ1-1, with 8 bases matching TRBD1. The sequenced material came from PBMCs. The sequence was collected from a human donor in good health (CMV status not recorded). Some clones in this sample may be carry-over from other donors' samples. Here the CDR3 DNA reads TGTGCCAGCAGTGTGATGGGACAGGTGAACACTGAAGCTTTCTTT. It encodes CASSVMGQVNTEAFF.